This T cell receptor (beta chain) was recorded in a study of shared clonotypes between healthy human individuals. Study-wide context: The study used three CD4 naive, three CD4 memory, two CD8 naive and one CD8 memory plate per donor.

Participating donors were healthy, HIV-negative adults free of recent acute infections or vaccinations. Study-wide findings and caveats: Rarefaction demonstrated incomplete sorted-subset sequencing despite large depth. On the whole, naive subsets had larger estimated richness than memory subsets had.

V gave up 6 bases and J gave up 5 bases, with 10 bases separating them. The CDR3 is 12 amino acids. Germline CDR1 and CDR2: SNHLY and FYNNEI. With respect to this clone: Its target is unknown.

Sequencing used immunoSEQ multiplex PCR; TCRdb keeps in-frame clones, though not all of them. The sample consists of more than 1.2 million clones, around 98.5% of them appearing once. Sequencing was performed on naive CD4+ T cells sorted from blood. As for subset: CD45RA+ positively selected. This clonotype was obtained from a man between 25 and 39 years old in good health. This chain connects TRBV2 to TRBJ2-5, with D perhaps TRBD1 (5 bases). In nucleotides, the CDR3 is TGTGCCAGCAGCCCCAGGGTTGAGACCCAGTACTTC. It yields the protein CASSPRVETQYF.